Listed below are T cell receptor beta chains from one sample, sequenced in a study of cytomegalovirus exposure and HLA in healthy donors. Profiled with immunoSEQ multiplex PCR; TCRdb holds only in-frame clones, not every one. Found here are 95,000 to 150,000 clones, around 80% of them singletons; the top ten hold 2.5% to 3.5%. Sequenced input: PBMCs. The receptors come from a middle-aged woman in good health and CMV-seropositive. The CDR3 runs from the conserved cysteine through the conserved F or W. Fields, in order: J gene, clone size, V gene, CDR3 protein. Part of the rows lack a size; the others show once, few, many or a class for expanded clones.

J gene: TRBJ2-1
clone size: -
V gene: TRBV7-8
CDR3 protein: CASSHEGASGRSAGEQFF

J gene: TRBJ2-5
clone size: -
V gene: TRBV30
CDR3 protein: CAWSVGLAGNYQETQYF

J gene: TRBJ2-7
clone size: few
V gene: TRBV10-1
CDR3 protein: CASGAGGAGEQYF

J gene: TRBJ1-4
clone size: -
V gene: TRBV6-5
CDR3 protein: CASSYRGTGEEKLFF

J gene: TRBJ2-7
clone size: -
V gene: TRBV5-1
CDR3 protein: CAIPQGYEQYF

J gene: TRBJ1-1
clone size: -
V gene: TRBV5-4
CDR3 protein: CASSSRDRGNTEAFF

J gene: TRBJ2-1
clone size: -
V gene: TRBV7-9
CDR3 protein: CASSLGSGGSFF

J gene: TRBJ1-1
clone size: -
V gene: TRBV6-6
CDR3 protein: CASSRQGVDTEAFF

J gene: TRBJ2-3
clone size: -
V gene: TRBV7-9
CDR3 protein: CASSPPTGLADTQYF

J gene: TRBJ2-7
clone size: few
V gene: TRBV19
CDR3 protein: CASSGSGSWNEQYF

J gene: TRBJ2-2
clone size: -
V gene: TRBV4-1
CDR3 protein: CASSPRKRGGSWTGELFF

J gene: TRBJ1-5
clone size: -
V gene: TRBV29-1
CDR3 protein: CSVSWGGGSNQPQHF

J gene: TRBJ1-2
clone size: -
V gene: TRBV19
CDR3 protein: CASSIGGQGNYGYTF

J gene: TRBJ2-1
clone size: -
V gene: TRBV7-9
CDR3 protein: CASSLGGPPYNEQFF

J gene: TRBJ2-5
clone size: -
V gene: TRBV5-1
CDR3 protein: CASSLSVGVQETQYF

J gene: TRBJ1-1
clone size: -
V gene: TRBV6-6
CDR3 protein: CASSGAPDENTEAFF

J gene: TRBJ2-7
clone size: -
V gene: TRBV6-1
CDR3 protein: CASSLYEQYF

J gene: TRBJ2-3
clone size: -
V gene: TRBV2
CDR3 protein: CASNRGTDTQYF

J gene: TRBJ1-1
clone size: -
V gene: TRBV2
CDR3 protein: CASSLGVDTEAFF

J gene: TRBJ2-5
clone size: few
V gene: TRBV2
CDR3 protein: CASSVRETQYF

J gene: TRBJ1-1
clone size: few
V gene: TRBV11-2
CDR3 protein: CASSLDHGTAPSEAFF

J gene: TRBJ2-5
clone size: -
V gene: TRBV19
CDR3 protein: CASSMGQGETQYF

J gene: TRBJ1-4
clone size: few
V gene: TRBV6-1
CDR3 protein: CASRLEPTTNEKLFF

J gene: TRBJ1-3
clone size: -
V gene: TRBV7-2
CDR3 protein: CASSRSTGGAGGNTIYF

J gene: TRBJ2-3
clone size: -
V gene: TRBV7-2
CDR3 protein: CASSLIGGIDTQYF

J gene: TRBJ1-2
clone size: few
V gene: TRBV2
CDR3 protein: CASRVQGNYGYTF

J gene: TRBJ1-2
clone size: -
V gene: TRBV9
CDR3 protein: CASSPRTGSDGYTF

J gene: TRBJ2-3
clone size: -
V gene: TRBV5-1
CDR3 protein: CASSKGTSGRAPDTQYF

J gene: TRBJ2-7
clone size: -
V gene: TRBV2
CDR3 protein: CASSRGQGSYEQYF

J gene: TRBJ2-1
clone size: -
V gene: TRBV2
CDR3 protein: CASSGGVGVSSYNEQFF

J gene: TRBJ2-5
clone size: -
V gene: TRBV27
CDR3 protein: CASSFVPQGEQYF

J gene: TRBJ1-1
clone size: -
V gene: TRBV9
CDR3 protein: CASSVEVLGTGARGEAFF

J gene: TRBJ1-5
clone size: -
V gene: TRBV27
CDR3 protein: CASSPGSLGDQPQHF

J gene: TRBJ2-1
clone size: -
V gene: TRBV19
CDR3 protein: CASNMRGAYNEQFF

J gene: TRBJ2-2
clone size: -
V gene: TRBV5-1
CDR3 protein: CASSLDYQGPGELFF

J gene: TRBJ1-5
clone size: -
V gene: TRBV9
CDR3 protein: CASSSGQHSNQPQHF

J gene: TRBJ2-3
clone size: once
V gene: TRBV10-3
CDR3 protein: CAISETSGSWRDTQYF

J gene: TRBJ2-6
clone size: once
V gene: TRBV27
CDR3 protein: CASSLFYSGANVLTF

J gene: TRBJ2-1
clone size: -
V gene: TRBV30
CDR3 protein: CAWSGLIEQFF

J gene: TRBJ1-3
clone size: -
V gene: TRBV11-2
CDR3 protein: CASSWTGASFTGNTIYF

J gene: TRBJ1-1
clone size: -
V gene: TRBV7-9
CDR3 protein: CASSLAVRLGLMNTEAFF

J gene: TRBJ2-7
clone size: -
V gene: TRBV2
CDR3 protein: CASSDDSFEQYF

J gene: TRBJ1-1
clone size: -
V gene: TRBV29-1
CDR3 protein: CSVEERTEAFF

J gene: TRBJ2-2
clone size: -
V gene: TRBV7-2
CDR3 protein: CASSQKQGTGELFF

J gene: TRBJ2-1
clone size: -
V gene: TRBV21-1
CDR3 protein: CASSPRDRTLANTDGYYNEQFF

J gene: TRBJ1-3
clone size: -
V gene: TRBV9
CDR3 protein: CASSPDNPGNTIYF

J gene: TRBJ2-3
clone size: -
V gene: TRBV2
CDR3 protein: CASRKRVTDTQYF

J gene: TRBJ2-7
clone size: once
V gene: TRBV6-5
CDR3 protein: CASSYGASYEQYF

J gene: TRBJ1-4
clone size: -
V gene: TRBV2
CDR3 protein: CASSEDRTAPRKLFF

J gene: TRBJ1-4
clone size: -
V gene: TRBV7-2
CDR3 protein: CASSWLQGTNEKLFF

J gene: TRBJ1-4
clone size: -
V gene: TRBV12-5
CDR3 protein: CASGLVSVATNEKLFF

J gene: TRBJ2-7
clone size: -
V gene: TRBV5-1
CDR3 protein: CASSTGTIASYEQYF

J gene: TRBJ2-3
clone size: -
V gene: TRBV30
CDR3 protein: CAWCGGGSTDTQYF